This TCR beta chain came from a study of CD8 T cells in Susac syndrome. Random hexamers served to reverse transcribe about 0.5 to 1 ug RNA. TCRdb itself ran the immunoSEQ multiplex PCR reads through MiXCR, one entry per CDR3 protein. This sample has 200,000 or so distinct CDR3 sequences, with about 95% found just once. The CDR3 is 13 amino acids. V shed 6 bases and J shed 4 bases, with 9 bases lying between them. Germline CDR1 is MRHNA and CDR2 is SNTAGT. Sequenced: CD4+ T cells from PBMCs. The receptor comes from a human donor with multiple sclerosis. The chain uses TRBV6-4 and TRBJ2-2; perhaps TRBD1 as D (5 bases). As DNA, the CDR3 is TGTGCCAGCAGATCCGACAGCACCGGGGAGCTGTTTTTT. Translated: CASRSDSTGELFF.